The 26 T cell receptor beta chains below were found in one sample sequenced in a study of T cells in Graves' hyperthyroidism and ophthalmopathy (dated by TCRdb to between 2019 and 2020). Library preparation was by multiplex PCR. This sample was sequenced with an Illumina HiSeq 2000. The TCR beta CDR3 regions were amplified from RNA transcripts. A first-round RT-PCR of the TCR CDR3 used the HTBI primer set with the Qiagen OneStep RT-PCR kit. Clones were called with MiXCR by TCRdb after fastp trimmed the public reads at Q25, and only in-frame beta chains were retained. Entries that share a CDR3 protein sequence are merged under the most common genes and DNA. This sample has roughly 100,000 distinct CDR3 sequences in its table, and roughly half of those were observed once. Less than 30% of the sample is taken by the ten largest. The sequenced material came from blood. The receptors derive from a woman in her forties with Graves' hyperthyroidism.

The V call is TRBV20-1, the J call TRBJ1-5, with 9 bases lining up with TRBD1. The CDR3 is 14 amino acids. Germline CDR1 reads DFQATT; CDR2 reads SNEGSKA (reference sequence). J was trimmed by 6 bases and V by 6 bases; bases with no gene match: 9. The CDR3 sequence is CSASTGTGSQPQHF. CDR3 sequence (DNA): TGCAGTGCCAGCACCGGGACAGGGAGTCAGCCCCAGCATTTT.

In its sample, this clonotype was seen once. This chain connects TRBV7-8 to TRBJ1-2; TRBD1 agrees at 7 bases. Germline CDR1 is SGHVS and CDR2 is FQNEAQ. The ends lost 6 bases at V and 2 bases at J; junction bases unmatched: 6. The CDR3 length is 14 residues. CDR3 protein: CASRDRNINYGYTF. As DNA, the CDR3 is TGTGCCAGCAGGGACAGGAATATAAACTATGGCTACACCTTC. Variable domain in full (rest from reference TRBV7-8 and TRBJ1-2): GAGVSQSPRYKVAKRGQDVALRCDPISGHVSLFWYQQALGQGPEFLTYFQNEAQLDKSGLPSDRFFAERPEGSVSTLKIQRTQQEDSAVYLCASRDRNINYGYTFGSGTRLTVV.

This clonotype was seen many times. The chain links TRBV29-1 to TRBJ2-2; the D gene is possibly TRBD2 (5 bases). V was shortened by 6 bases and J by 6 bases, with 14 bases between the two germline ends. The CDR3 is 13 amino acids. Germline CDR1 is SQVTM and CDR2 is ANQGSEA. CDR3 sequence (DNA): TGCAGCGTCTCCCCAGGAGGATCCGGGGAGCTGTTTTTT. This encodes CSVSPGGSGELFF.

The sample holds a few counts of this clonotype. This rearrangement joins TRBV25-1 to TRBJ1-1; D uncertain. V lost 4 bases and J lost 5, with 5 bases in between. This CDR3 has 11 residues. Germline values: CDR1 MGHDK, CDR2 SYGVNS. The CDR3 DNA is TGTGCCAGCAGTGTTAGTACTGAAGCTTTCTTT. Translated, it gives CASSVSTEAFF.

The chain combines TRBV6-1 with TRBJ1-6; TRBD1 matches 7 bases. Trimming cost V 8 bases and J 7 bases; bases outside gene matches: 8. Per the germline V gene, CDR1 is MNHNS and CDR2 is SASEGT. The CDR3 covers 14 residues. CDR3 sequence: CASAGGGSNSPLHF. Written as DNA, the CDR3 is TGTGCCAGCGCAGGGGGGGGGAGCAATTCACCCCTCCACTTT.

Concerning this clonotype itself: A much larger clone sits a single nucleotide away, making a read error possible. The CDR3 does not close with the conserved phenylalanine or tryptophan, likely indicating a read error. CDR3 amino acids: CASRTTSGTYKQYL. The CDR3 coding sequence is TGTGCCAGCAGGACGACTAGCGGGACTTACAAGCAGTACCTC. This sequence joins TRBV2 and TRBJ2-7; the match to TRBD2 covers 11 bases. CDR1 is SNHLY and CDR2 is FYNNEI in the germline V gene. The CDR3 has 14 residues. The V gene end was trimmed by 6 bases and the J gene end by 8 bases; junction bases not matched to a gene: 9.

The chain combines TRBV7-6 with TRBJ2-7, with D tentatively TRBD1 (5 bases). The length of the CDR3 is 14 residues. Between the trimmed V and J ends, which lost 1 base and 2 bases, there was a span of 9 bases. Per the germline V gene, CDR1 is SGHVS and CDR2 is FNYEAQ. CDR3 coding DNA: TGTGCCAGCAGCTTAGGGTCAGGGCCCTACGAGCAGTACTTC. Translation gives CASSLGSGPYEQYF.

In this sample, this clonotype turned up many times. The V call is TRBV10-3, the J call TRBJ2-2; TRBD1 aligns across 7 bases. CDR1 is ENHRY and CDR2 is SYGVKD in the germline V gene. This CDR3 is 14 amino acids long. The J segment lost 6 bases and the V segment lost 3 bases, leaving 4 bases of the junction unmatched. CDR3 in amino acids: CAISERQGAGELFF. The CDR3 DNA sequence: TGTGCCATCAGTGAACGACAGGGTGCCGGGGAGCTGTTTTTT.

The V and J genes are TRBV7-8 and TRBJ2-2; D is undetermined. The CDR3 extends over 14 amino acids. V lost 1 base and J lost 9, with 12 bases in between. Looked up from germline, CDR1 is SGHVS and CDR2 is FQNEAQ. The CDR3 DNA sequence: TGTGCCAGCAGCTTAGGAGGCCCTATCCGGGAGCTGTTTTTT. It yields the protein CASSLGGPIRELFF.

This clonotype appeared a few times. The chain carries TRBV28 and TRBJ2-7; TRBD2 agrees at 7 bases. The germline V gene encodes CDR1 MDHEN and CDR2 SYDVKM. CDR3 length: 14 residues. With 8 bases clipped from V and 4 bases from J, the junction kept 11 bases outside the gene matches. The CDR3 here is CASGGAGVAYEQYF. The CDR3 DNA is TGTGCCAGCGGTGGGGCGGGAGTTGCTTACGAGCAGTACTTC.

A few counts support this clonotype. The V and J genes are TRBV29-1 and TRBJ1-2; 7 positions agree with TRBD1. V shed 4 bases and J 4 bases; nucleotides not matched to a gene: 3. Germline loops: CDR1 SQVTM, CDR2 ANQGSEA. The CDR3 spans 12 residues. The CDR3 DNA is TGCAGCGTTGCTAGACAGGGCTATGGCTACACCTTC. Its translation: CSVARQGYGYTF.

This clonotype was seen more than once but under ten times. Written as DNA, the CDR3 is TGCAGCGCGGGACTAGCCGCAGATACGCAGTATTTT. Translation gives CSAGLAADTQYF. The chain recombines TRBV29-1 with TRBJ2-3, with TRBD2 matching 9 bases. J gave up 4 bases and V 7 bases, and 3 bases lay outside the gene matches. This CDR3 has 12 amino acids. From germline, CDR1 is SQVTM and CDR2 ANQGSEA.

This clonotype was seen many times. This chain uses TRBV5-4 with TRBJ2-2, with D uncertain. CDR1 and CDR2 from the germline V gene are SGHNT and YYREEE (reference sequence). The CDR3 sequence is 17 residues long. Trimming stripped 0 bases from V and 3 bases from J, with 15 bases between. Here the CDR3 reads CASSLALGPDYTGELFF. For the CDR3, the DNA is TGTGCCAGCAGCTTGGCCTTAGGACCGGATTACACCGGGGAGCTGTTTTTT.

The rearrangement uses TRBV13 and TRBJ1-6; D possibly corresponds to TRBD1 (6 bases). The CDR3 runs 14 residues. The germline V gene has CDR1 PRHDT and CDR2 FYEKMQ (reference sequence). V lost 3 bases, J lost 8 bases, and 11 bases lay in between. In DNA, the CDR3 is TGTGCCAGCAGCTTGGTGGGGGCCCATTCACCCCTCCACTTT. Amino acids: CASSLVGAHSPLHF.

This clonotype was picked up many times. The genes are TRBV9 and TRBJ2-5; 12 bases are a match to TRBD2. The germline V gene encodes CDR1 SGDLS and CDR2 YYNGEE. The junction had 7 bases not matched to a gene; V was cut back by 0 bases and J by 4 bases. This CDR3 comprises 17 residues. The CDR3 nucleotides are TGTGCCAGCAGCGTAGGACTAGCGGGAGTAAATAGAGAGACCCAGTACTTC. As protein: CASSVGLAGVNRETQYF.

Details on this clonotype: A read error may be the cause here, since a much bigger clone is one base away. This chain connects TRBV7-2 to TRBJ2-2; TRBD2 matches 7 bases. The CDR3 contains 16 residues. The V gene's germline CDR1 is SGHTA and CDR2 FQGNSA. The CDR3 loop reads CASSPGSGGGTGELLF. Written as DNA, the CDR3 is TGTGCCAGCAGCCCCGGGTCCGGGGGAGGGACCGGGGAGCTGCTTTTT.

The chain joins TRBV24-1 to TRBJ2-5; D perhaps matches TRBD2 (5 bases). The V gene's germline CDR1 is KGHDR and CDR2 SFDVKD. The ends were cut back, 2 bases at V and 0 bases at J, with 12 bases in the middle. This CDR3 spans 16 amino acids. This CDR3 reads CATSDSSRDYQETQYF. The CDR3 nucleotides are TGTGCCACCAGTGATTCGAGTCGGGATTACCAAGAGACCCAGTACTTC.

As for this clonotype: This CDR3 fails to terminate in the conserved phenylalanine or tryptophan, so it likely reflects a read error. The CDR3 region is CASSLEGLNTEAFI. CDR3 DNA sequence: TGTGCCAGCAGCTTAGAGGGACTGAACACTGAAGCTTTCATT. J is TRBJ1-1 and V is TRBV7-9, with a possible D match to TRBD1 (5 bases). Trimming stripped 1 base from V and 0 bases from J, with 6 bases between. Germline assignment: CDR1 SEHNR and CDR2 FQNEAQ (reference sequence). CDR3 size: 14 residues.

The rearrangement links TRBV20-1 to TRBJ2-5, with 11 bases lining up with TRBD1. The CDR3 length is 14 residues. Germline-derived CDR1 and CDR2 are DFQATT and SNEGSKA (reference sequence). J gave up 5 bases and V 0 bases, and 2 bases lay outside the gene matches. CDR3 sequence (DNA): TGCAGTGCTAGAGAGGGGACAGGGGGGGAGACCCAGTACTTC. The encoded protein is CSAREGTGGETQYF.

The V gene is TRBV29-1, the J gene TRBJ2-7, with D perhaps given as TRBD1 or TRBD2 (5 bases each). V was trimmed by 4 bases and J by 7 bases, leaving 17 bases between them. The CDR3 totals 13 residues. Germline V gives CDR1 SQVTM, CDR2 ANQGSEA. CDR3 protein: CSVAGTWVGEQYF. As DNA, the CDR3 is TGCAGCGTTGCGGGGACGTGGGTGGGGGAGCAGTACTTC.

The genes are TRBV10-3 and TRBJ1-2; a weak D match, TRBD1 (5 bases). This CDR3 has 12 amino acids. The germline gives CDR1 ENHRY, CDR2 SYGVKD. Trimming cost V 7 bases and J 8 bases, with 14 bases left between them. CDR3 sequence: CAITDSFSGYTF. Here the CDR3 DNA reads TGTGCCATCACCGACAGCTTTAGCGGCTACACCTTC.

The chain joins TRBV7-2 to TRBJ2-7, with TRBD2 matching 11 bases. Looked up from germline, CDR1 is SGHTA and CDR2 is FQGNSA. After removal of 5 bases from V and 3 bases from J, the junction contained 9 bases not matched to a gene. The CDR3 runs 16 residues. The CDR3 loop is CASSVGLAGGDYEQYF. As DNA, the CDR3 is TGTGCCAGCAGCGTTGGACTAGCGGGTGGGGACTACGAGCAGTACTTC. Supplemented by reference TRBV7-2 and TRBJ2-7, the full variable domain reads GAGVSQSPSNKVTEKGKDVELRCDPISGHTALYWYRQSLGQGLEFLIYFQGNSAPDKSGLPSDRFSAERTGGSVSTLTIQRTQQEDSAVYLCASSVGLAGGDYEQYFGPGTRLTVT.

The chain combines TRBV5-6 with TRBJ1-2; 8 nucleotides agree with TRBD1. Losses at the gene ends were 1 base for V and 4 bases for J; bases not matched to a gene: 9. Germline assignment: CDR1 SGHDT and CDR2 YYEEEE. There are 16 residues in the CDR3. CDR3 sequence (DNA): TGTGCCAGCAGCTTGAGGGACAGGACCGTTGTCTATGGCTACACCTTC. The encoded protein is CASSLRDRTVVYGYTF. The variable domain in full, with the rest retrieved from reference TRBV5-6 and TRBJ1-2, is DAGVTQSPTHLIKTRGQQVTLRCSPKSGHDTVSWYQQALGQGPQFIFQYYEEEERQRGNFPDRFSGHQFPNYSSELNVNALLLGDSALYLCASSLRDRTVVYGYTFGSGTRLTVV.

This chain joins TRBV2 and TRBJ1-4; 8 bases agree with TRBD1. CDR3 length equals 13 residues. V lost 7 bases, J lost 4 bases, and 2 bases stayed unmatched. Germline V gives CDR1 SNHLY, CDR2 FYNNEI. This CDR3 is CASIGQGNEKLFF. The CDR3 DNA follows: TGTGCCAGCATAGGACAGGGTAATGAAAAACTGTTTTTT. Supplemented by reference TRBV2 and TRBJ1-4, the full variable domain reads EPEVTQTPSHQVTQMGQEVILRCVPISNHLYFYWYRQILGQKVEFLVSFYNNEISEKSEIFDDQFSVERPDGSNFTLKIRSTKLEDSAMYFCASIGQGNEKLFFGSGTQLSVL.

The CDR3 DNA follows: TGTGCTACCCGACAGGCTAACTATGGCTACACCTTC. Encoded protein: CATRQANYGYTF. The chain recombines TRBV25-1 with TRBJ1-2, with a tentative D call TRBD1 (6 bases). Germline loops: CDR1 MGHDK, CDR2 SYGVNS. The CDR3 extends over 12 amino acids.

The sample holds many counts of this clonotype. This sequence joins TRBV7-2 and TRBJ1-3, with D maybe TRBD1 (6 bases). Between the trimmed V and J ends, which lost 5 bases and 4 bases, there was a span of 15 bases. CDR3 length: 15 residues. Germline values: CDR1 SGHTA, CDR2 FQGNSA. Written as DNA, the CDR3 is TGTGCCAGCAGCCCGACAGGCAACAAAGGAAACACCATATATTTT. It translates to CASSPTGNKGNTIYF.